This T cell receptor beta chain was captured in a study of CD8 T cells in Susac syndrome. Random hexamers were used to reverse transcribe about 0.45 to 1 ug of RNA. TCRdb independently ran MiXCR on the immunoSEQ multiplex PCR reads; one entry per CDR3 protein. The data show tens of thousands of distinct CDR3 sequences, with about 95% seen just once and about 0.4% held by the top ten. Trimming stripped 5 bases from V and 13 bases from J, with 14 bases between. This CDR3 comprises 11 residues. Germline V CDR1 and CDR2: MNHEY, SMNVEV (reference sequence). V and J are TRBV27 and TRBJ1-2, with D perhaps matching TRBD1 (6 bases). The clonotype comes from a human donor with multiple sclerosis. Sequences were obtained from CD8+ T cells from PBMCs. CDR3 protein: CASSATGFLTF. For the CDR3, the DNA is TGTGCCAGCAGTGCAACAGGGTTTCTCACCTTC.